Listed below are T cell receptor beta chains from one sample, sequenced in a study of blood T cell repertoires in COVID-19. Assay: immunoSEQ multiplex PCR; the TCRdb copy retains only in-frame clones and omits some. This table has 150,000 or so clones, 75% to 90% appearing once. Sequencing used peripheral blood. The receptors come from a man aged 55 to 70 with acute or convalescent COVID-19. Both conserved end residues are part of each CDR3. Fields, in order: clone size, J gene, V gene, CDR3 protein. Only some rows state a clone size, as once, few, many or a class for expanded clones.

NA | TRBJ2-7 | TRBV5-1 | CASSLTTSGSYEQYF
NA | TRBJ1-1 | TRBV3-1/TRBV3-2 | CASSQVGVLGTEAFF
NA | TRBJ2-7 | TRBV7-9 | CASSRGTSGAPYEQYF
NA | TRBJ2-3 | TRBV27 | CASSLYGGRPAADTQYF
few | TRBJ1-5 | TRBV6-1 | CASSEERARQPQHF
once | TRBJ2-5 | TRBV4-2 | CASSQSIPGQGTQETQYF
NA | TRBJ1-2 | TRBV4-3 | CASSQVAIRDSYGYTF
NA | TRBJ1-6 | TRBV7-2 | CASSLGGQGNSPLHF
NA | TRBJ2-7 | TRBV3-1/TRBV3-2 | CASSQATGDRTVTRGYYEQYF
NA | TRBJ1-1 | TRBV3-1/TRBV3-2 | CASSQAHRGNTEAFF
NA | TRBJ2-7 | TRBV7-9 | CASSLNQVTYEQYF
once | TRBJ2-7 | TRBV6-5 | CASSTPGGYEQYF
NA | TRBJ1-3 | TRBV7-2 | CASSPKSDRGPGNTIYF
once | TRBJ1-5 | TRBV18 | CASSPADRENQPQHF
NA | TRBJ2-7 | TRBV7-2 | CASSETSGGLYEQYF
NA | TRBJ1-1 | TRBV5-1 | CASSLALGQGGNTEAFF
NA | TRBJ2-5 | TRBV9 | CASSVGLAYGETQYF
NA | TRBJ1-2 | TRBV6-1 | CASSAPIGEANYGYTF
once | TRBJ1-6 | TRBV5-1 | CASSLGGTANNSPLHF
NA | TRBJ2-3 | TRBV2 | CASTPGLAGGSTDTQYF
NA | TRBJ2-2 | TRBV18 | CASSVYTGELFF
NA | TRBJ2-3 | TRBV6-5 | CASSYRASGTDTQYF
NA | TRBJ1-5 | TRBV4-3 | CASSQVAGVQPQHF
few | TRBJ1-3 | TRBV5-1 | CASSQNPQGESGNTIYF
NA | TRBJ2-2 | TRBV9 | CASSGVAVNTGELFF
NA | TRBJ2-2 | TRBV11-3 | CASSPTAGSAGELFF
NA | TRBJ2-5 | TRBV7-2 | CASSGGGSYQETQYF
NA | TRBJ2-6 | TRBV23-1 | CASSPQPARDSGANVLTF
NA | TRBJ1-1 | TRBV5-1 | CASSLEGQTEAFF
once | TRBJ2-7 | TRBV9 | CASSVTDSRSYEQYF
few | TRBJ2-1 | TRBV9 | CASSVGDSRSYNEQFF
NA | TRBJ2-1 | TRBV3-1/TRBV3-2 | CASSRGLTNEQFF
few | TRBJ2-5 | TRBV7-2 | CASSTSTGWKETQYF
NA | TRBJ2-2 | TRBV5-4 | CASSIKTGGNTGELFF
NA | TRBJ1-1 | TRBV7-2 | CASSSNVGGEAFF